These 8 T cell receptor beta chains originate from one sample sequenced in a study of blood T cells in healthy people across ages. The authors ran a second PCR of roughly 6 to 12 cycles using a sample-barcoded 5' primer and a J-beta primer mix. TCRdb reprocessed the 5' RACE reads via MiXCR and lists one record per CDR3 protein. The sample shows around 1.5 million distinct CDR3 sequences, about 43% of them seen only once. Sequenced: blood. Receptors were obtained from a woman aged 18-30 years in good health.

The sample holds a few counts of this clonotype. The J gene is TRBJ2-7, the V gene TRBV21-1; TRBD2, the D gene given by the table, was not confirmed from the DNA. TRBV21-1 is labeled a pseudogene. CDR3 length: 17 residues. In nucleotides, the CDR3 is TGTGCCAGCAGCAAACGAACTAGCGGGGCCTATACCTACGAGCAGTACTTC. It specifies CASSKRTSGAYTYEQYF.

The CDR3: CASSSTQETQFF. The CDR3 DNA sequence: TGCGCCAGCAGCTCGACTCAAGAGACCCAGTTCTTC. The rearrangement uses TRBV5-1 and TRBJ2-1; D remains ambiguous. Trimming shortened V by 3 bases and J by 13 bases, and 14 bases separated the two germline ends. The germline CDR1 and CDR2 sequences are SGHRS and YFSETQ. The CDR3 contains 12 residues.

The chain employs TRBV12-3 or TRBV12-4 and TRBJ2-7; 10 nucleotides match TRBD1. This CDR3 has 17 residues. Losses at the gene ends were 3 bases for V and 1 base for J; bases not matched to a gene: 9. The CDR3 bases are TGTGCCAGCAGTTTTGACAGGGGGCGCCTCGCTTCCTACGAGCAGTACTTC. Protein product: CASSFDRGRLASYEQYF.

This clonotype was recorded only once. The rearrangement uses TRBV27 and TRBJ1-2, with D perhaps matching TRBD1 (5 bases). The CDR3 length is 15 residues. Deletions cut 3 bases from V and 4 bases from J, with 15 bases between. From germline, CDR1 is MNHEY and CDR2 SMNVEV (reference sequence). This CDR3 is CASSFSGGASYGYTF. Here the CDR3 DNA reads TGTGCCAGCAGTTTTAGTGGGGGTGCGAGCTATGGCTACACCTTC.

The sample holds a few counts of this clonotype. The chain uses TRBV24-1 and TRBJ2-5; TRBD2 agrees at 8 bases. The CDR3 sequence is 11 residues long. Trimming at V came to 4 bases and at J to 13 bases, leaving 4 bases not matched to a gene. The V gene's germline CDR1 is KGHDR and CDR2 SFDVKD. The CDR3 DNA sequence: TGTGCCACCAGTGACGGGACTAGGGGGTACTTC. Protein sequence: CATSDGTRGYF.

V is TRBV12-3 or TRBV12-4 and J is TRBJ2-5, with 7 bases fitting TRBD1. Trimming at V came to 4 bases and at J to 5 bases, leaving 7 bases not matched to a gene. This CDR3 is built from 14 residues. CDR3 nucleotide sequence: TGTGCCAGCAGTTCCTCACAGGGGTGGGAGACCCAGTACTTC. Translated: CASSSSQGWETQYF.

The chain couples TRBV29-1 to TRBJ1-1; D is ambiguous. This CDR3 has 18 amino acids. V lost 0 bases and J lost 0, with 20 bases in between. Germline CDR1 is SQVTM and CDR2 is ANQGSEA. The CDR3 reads CSVEDRGRTNFLNTEAFF. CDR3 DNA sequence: TGCAGCGTTGAAGATCGAGGCAGGACGAACTTCTTGAACACTGAAGCTTTCTTT.

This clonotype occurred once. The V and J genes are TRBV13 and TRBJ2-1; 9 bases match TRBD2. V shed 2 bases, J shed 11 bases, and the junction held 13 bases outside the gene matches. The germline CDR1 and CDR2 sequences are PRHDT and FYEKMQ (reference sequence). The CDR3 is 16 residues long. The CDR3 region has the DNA TGTGCCAGCAGCTTAATAGCGGGGGCGCTAAAGTTTAAGCAGTTCTTC. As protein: CASSLIAGALKFKQFF.